This T cell receptor beta chain was observed in a study of blood T cell repertoires in COVID-19. Study-level background: The analysed material was cDNA or gDNA that came from T cells, B-cell-depleted T cells, or PBMCs.

Clones were read by immunoSEQ multiplex PCR, and TCRdb kept only the in-frame ones, dropping some. The sample holds about 95,000 clones, 89% seen once. V dropped 5 bases and J dropped 9; count of bases not matched to a gene: 17. The germline V gene has CDR1 LGHNA and CDR2 YNFKEQ. The CDR3 runs to 17 residues. This chain links TRBV4-2 with TRBJ1-5; TRBD1 aligns across 9 bases. The TCR comes from a woman aged 70-85 years with acute or convalescent COVID-19. The sequencing input was peripheral blood. The CDR3 loop is CASSWGKQGAVDGPQHF. CDR3 DNA sequence: TGTGCCAGCAGCTGGGGCAAACAGGGGGCTGTTGATGGGCCCCAGCATTTT.